Here is one T cell receptor beta chain with its context. Its antigen is undetermined. The CDR3 has 14 residues. Germline loops: CDR1 SGHNT, CDR2 YYREEE (reference sequence). The study ran its PCR with 60 Vbeta and 13 Jbeta primers. Using immunoSEQ multiplex PCR, the repertoire was profiled, and TCRdb retains in-frame clones only, with some absent. The sample consists of about 97,000 clones, about 74% of them appearing once. The sample comes from a study of cytomegalovirus exposure and HLA in healthy donors. Points from the study as a whole: Further analysis, carried out later, found HLA-associated TCR beta chains more clonally expanded than equally common other chains.

Sequencing was performed on PBMCs. This chain connects TRBV5-4 to TRBJ2-5; 11 bases map to TRBD1. The closer fit of TRBJ2-7 to the DNA end suggests the J call may be wrong. This sequence originates from a male donor in good health and CMV-seropositive. The CDR3 spells CASTPGTGGYEQYF. The CDR3 DNA is TGTGCCAGCACCCCCGGGACAGGGGGCTACGAGCAGTACTTC.